This T cell receptor beta chain was sequenced for a study of T-cell memory formation after mild COVID-19. TCRdb re-analysed the 5' RACE reads in MiXCR, keeping a single row per CDR3 protein. The sample contains approximately 260,000 distinct CDR3 sequences, around 15% of which appear only once. General observations from the study: Clones that contracted clustered mainly in CM and EM if CD4+ and in EMRA if CD8+.

V was pared by 0 bases and J by 9 bases, with 18 bases between. Germline V CDR1 and CDR2: MGHRA, YSYEKL. There are 16 residues in the CDR3. As for this clonotype: Its antigen is as yet unknown.

The TCR sequence derives from a man younger than 35 who had mild COVID-19 (a few samples of this study predate the infection). Cell type and time point are not known. The chain links TRBV4-1 to TRBJ2-1; tentatively, D is TRBD2 (5 bases). The material sequenced was PBMCs or a T cell subset sorted from them (not recorded which). The CDR3 sequence is CASSQEARRLTSEQFF. For the CDR3, the DNA is TGCGCCAGCAGCCAAGAGGCCAGGAGGCTAACCAGTGAGCAGTTCTTC.